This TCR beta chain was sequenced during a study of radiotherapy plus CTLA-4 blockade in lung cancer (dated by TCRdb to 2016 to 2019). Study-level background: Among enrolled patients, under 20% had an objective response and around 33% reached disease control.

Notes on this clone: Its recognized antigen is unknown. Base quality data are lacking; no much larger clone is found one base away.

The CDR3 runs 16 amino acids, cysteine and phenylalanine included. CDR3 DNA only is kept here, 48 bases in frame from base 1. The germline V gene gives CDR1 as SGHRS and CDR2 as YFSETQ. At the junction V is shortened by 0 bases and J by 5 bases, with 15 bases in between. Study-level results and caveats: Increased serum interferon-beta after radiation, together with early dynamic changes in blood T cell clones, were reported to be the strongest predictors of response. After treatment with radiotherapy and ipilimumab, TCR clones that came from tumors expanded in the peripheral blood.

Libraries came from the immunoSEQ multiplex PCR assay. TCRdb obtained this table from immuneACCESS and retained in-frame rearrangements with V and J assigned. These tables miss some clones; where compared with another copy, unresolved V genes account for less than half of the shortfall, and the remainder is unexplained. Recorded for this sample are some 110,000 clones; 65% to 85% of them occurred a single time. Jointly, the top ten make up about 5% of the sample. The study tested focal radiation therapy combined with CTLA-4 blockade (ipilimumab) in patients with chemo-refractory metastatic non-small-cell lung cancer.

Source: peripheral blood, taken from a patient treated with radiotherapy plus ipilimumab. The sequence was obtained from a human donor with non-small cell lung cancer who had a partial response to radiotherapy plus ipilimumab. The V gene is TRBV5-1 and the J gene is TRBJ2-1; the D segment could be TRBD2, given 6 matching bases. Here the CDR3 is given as CASSLEAASVHNEQFF. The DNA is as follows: TGCGCCAGCAGCTTGGAGGCGGCTAGCGTCCACAATGAGCAGTTCTTC.